Below, 2 T cell receptor beta chains from the same sample are listed, as sequenced in a study of control samples from healthy donors and cancer patients. The assay was immunoSEQ multiplex PCR, and TCRdb's table has in-frame clones only and misses some. The data show about 120,000 clones, about 92% seen once. Sequencing was carried out using PBMCs. These receptors originate from a man aged 45-65 years with head and neck cancer.

The J gene is TRBJ1-2, the V gene TRBV2; 7 bases align to TRBD1. Losses at the gene ends were 6 bases for V and 10 bases for J; bases not matched to a gene: 11. There are 13 residues in the CDR3. Germline CDR1 and CDR2: SNHLY and FYNNEI. The CDR3 protein is CASRLQGSGDYTF. Here the CDR3 DNA reads TGTGCCAGCAGGTTACAGGGGAGCGGGGACTACACCTTC.

The rearrangement joins TRBV12-3 or TRBV12-4 to TRBJ1-5; D ambiguous. This CDR3 has 13 amino acids. Trimming removed 7 bases at V and 7 bases at J, with 14 bases between. The CDR3 sequence is CASTWGPPQPQHF. The DNA for the CDR3 is TGTGCCAGCACCTGGGGTCCGCCCCAGCCCCAGCATTTT.